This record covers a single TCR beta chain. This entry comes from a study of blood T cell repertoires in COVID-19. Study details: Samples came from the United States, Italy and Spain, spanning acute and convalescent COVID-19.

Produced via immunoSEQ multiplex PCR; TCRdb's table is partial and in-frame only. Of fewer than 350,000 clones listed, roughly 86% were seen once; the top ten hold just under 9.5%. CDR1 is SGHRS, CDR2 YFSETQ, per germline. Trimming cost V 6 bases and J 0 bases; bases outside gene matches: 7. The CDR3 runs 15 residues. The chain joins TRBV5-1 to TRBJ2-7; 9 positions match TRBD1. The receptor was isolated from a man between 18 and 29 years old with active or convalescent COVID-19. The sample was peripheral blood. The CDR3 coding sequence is TGCGCCAGCACCTGGGGACAGGGTTACTCCTACGAGCAGTACTTC. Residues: CASTWGQGYSYEQYF.